This entry lists 21 T cell receptor beta chains sequenced from one sample in a study of blood T cell repertoires in COVID-19. TCRdb keeps only in-frame clones here, not all; method: immunoSEQ multiplex PCR. The sample lists around 200,000 clones; over 80% were seen once. The sample taken for sequencing was peripheral blood. These receptors all come from a woman aged 25 to 39 with COVID-19, enrolled during active disease.

The V and J genes are TRBV7-2 and TRBJ2-2, with D hard to call. Germline V gives CDR1 SGHTA, CDR2 FQGNSA. CDR3 length equals 14 residues. V lost 3 bases, J lost 4 bases, and 9 bases lay in between. The CDR3 DNA reads as TGTGCCAGCAGCTTCCTGACTTCCACCGGGGAGCTGTTTTTT. Translating gives CASSFLTSTGELFF.

CDR3 amino acids: CASSLMADGGYTF. DNA of the CDR3: TGCGCCAGCAGCTTGATGGCAGATGGTGGCTACACCTTC. The chain uses TRBV5-1 and TRBJ1-2; the D is unclear. Trimming took off 1 base at V and 7 bases at J, with 11 bases between the two ends. Germline V CDR1 and CDR2: SGHRS, YFSETQ. The CDR3 spans 13 residues. Supplemented by reference TRBV5-1 and TRBJ1-2, the full variable domain reads KAGVTQTPRYLIKTRGQQVTLSCSPISGHRSVSWYQQTPGQGLQFLFEYFSETQRNKGNFPGRFSGRQFSNSRSEMNVSTLELGDSALYLCASSLMADGGYTFGSGTRLTVV.

The chain has TRBV11-1 and TRBJ2-1; D may be TRBD2 (5 bases). V was cut by 5 bases and J by 6 bases, with 14 bases left in between. CDR3 length: 14 residues. CDR1 and CDR2 (germline): SGHAT, FQDESV (reference sequence). The CDR3 reads CASSLSISGNEQFF. The CDR3, as DNA: TGTGCCAGCAGCCTCTCTATAAGCGGCAATGAGCAGTTCTTC.

This clone was counted only a few times. The rearrangement links TRBV28 to TRBJ1-2; 10 bases line up with TRBD1. The CDR3 has 14 residues. The ends lost 4 bases at V and 2 bases at J; junction bases unmatched: 1. Germline CDR1 and CDR2: MDHEN and SYDVKM. In DNA form, the CDR3 reads TGTGCCAGCAGTTCGGGACAGGGGAACTATGGCTACACCTTC. Its protein product is CASSSGQGNYGYTF.

The chain links TRBV6-1 to TRBJ1-5; D possibly corresponds to TRBD1 (6 bases). The V end was cut by 3 bases, the J end by 0 bases, with 6 bases between. This CDR3 contains 14 residues. CDR1 and CDR2 from the germline V gene are MNHNS and SASEGT. The CDR3 region is CASSEGHSNQPQHF. CDR3 in DNA: TGTGCCAGCAGTGAGGGACATAGCAATCAGCCCCAGCATTTT.

The V and J genes are TRBV7-2 and TRBJ2-7, with TRBD2 matching 15 bases. V gave up 5 bases and J gave up 4 bases; unmatched junction bases: 3. Looked up from germline, CDR1 is SGHTA and CDR2 is FQGNSA. The CDR3 loop spans 15 amino acids. This CDR3 is CASSVGTSGRYEQYF. In DNA, the CDR3 is TGTGCCAGCAGCGTCGGGACTAGCGGGAGGTACGAGCAGTACTTC.

The gene calls are TRBV18 and TRBJ1-6; TRBD1 matches at 7 bases. J gave up 8 bases and V 1 base, and 5 bases lay outside the gene matches. CDR3 length: 15 amino acids. The V gene's germline CDR1 is KGHSH and CDR2 LQKENI. The CDR3 DNA is TGTGCCAGCTCACCACGGAGACAGGGAGATTCACCCCTCCACTTT. As protein: CASSPRRQGDSPLHF. The variable domain in full, with the rest retrieved from reference TRBV18 and TRBJ1-6, is NAGVMQNPRHLVRRRGQEARLRCSPMKGHSHVYWYRQLPEEGLKFMVYLQKENIIDESGMPKERFSAEFPKEGPSILRIQQVVRGDSAAYFCASSPRRQGDSPLHFGNGTRLTVT.

The rearrangement uses TRBV5-5 and TRBJ2-5; a weak D match, TRBD2 (7 bases). The CDR3 totals 14 residues. Germline V gives CDR1 SGHKS, CDR2 YYEKEE (reference sequence). The V end lost 4 bases, the J end lost 5 bases, and 15 bases lay between the germline ends. The CDR3 DNA sequence: TGTGCCAGCAGCCGCGCCGGGGGGCTTGAGACCCAGTACTTC. It is translated as CASSRAGGLETQYF.

This sequence joins TRBV10-3 and TRBJ2-2; 7 nucleotides agree with TRBD2. Germline V CDR1 and CDR2: ENHRY, SYGVKD. With V trimmed by 2 bases and J by 5 bases, 8 bases remained unmatched. The CDR3 has 16 amino acids. The CDR3 DNA sequence: TGTGCCATCAGTGAGGCGGGGACGGGGGGAACCGGGGAGCTGTTTTTT. This sequence encodes CAISEAGTGGTGELFF.

This clone has only a few counts. CDR3 in DNA: TGTGCCAGCAGCCAAGGGACAGGGGGCGAAGGCAATCAGCCCCAGCATTTT. Protein sequence: CASSQGTGGEGNQPQHF. The V call is TRBV3-1 (or the pseudogene TRBV3-2), the J call TRBJ1-5; TRBD1 matches 11 bases. Trimming removed 1 base from V and 2 bases from J; junction bases left unmatched: 4. Germline V gives CDR1 LGHDT, CDR2 YNNKEL (reference sequence). The CDR3 totals 17 residues.

The chain carries TRBV5-1 and TRBJ1-2; no definite D call. This CDR3 is built from 11 residues. The ends were cut back, 4 bases at V and 8 bases at J, with 9 bases in the middle. The V gene's germline CDR1 is SGHRS and CDR2 YFSETQ. In DNA form, the CDR3 reads TGCGCCAGCAGCAGTGAGGGAGGCTACACCTTC. Protein product: CASSSEGGYTF.

This sequence joins TRBV5-6 and TRBJ1-2; TRBD1 agrees at 7 bases. This CDR3 has 13 amino acids. CDR1 and CDR2 (germline): SGHDT, YYEEEE. After removal of 4 bases from V and 4 bases from J, the junction contained 4 bases not matched to a gene. The CDR3 bases are TGTGCCAGCAGCATTAACAGGGGCTATGGCTACACCTTC. Translating it yields CASSINRGYGYTF.

V is TRBV6-6 and J is TRBJ1-1; D ambiguous. V lost 5 bases and J lost 0, with 10 bases in between. The CDR3 runs 14 residues. Per germline, CDR1 MNHNY and CDR2 SVGAGI (reference sequence). The CDR3 DNA reads as TGTGCCAGCAGTCCCCGAACACTGAACACTGAAGCTTTCTTT. Residues: CASSPRTLNTEAFF.

This clone occurred once. The chain joins TRBV18 to TRBJ1-3; 7 bases agree with TRBD1. Germline trimming cut 6 bases from V and 0 bases from J; bases unmatched to any gene: 8. The CDR3 runs to 16 residues. The V gene's germline CDR1 is KGHSH and CDR2 LQKENI. In DNA form, the CDR3 reads TGTGCCAGCTCCCTCTCCGGGACAGTCTCTGGAAACACCATATATTTT. It encodes CASSLSGTVSGNTIYF. Full variable domain (remainder filled in from reference TRBV18 and TRBJ1-3): NAGVMQNPRHLVRRRGQEARLRCSPMKGHSHVYWYRQLPEEGLKFMVYLQKENIIDESGMPKERFSAEFPKEGPSILRIQQVVRGDSAAYFCASSLSGTVSGNTIYFGEGSWLTVV.

This chain links TRBV9 with TRBJ2-2; 15 nucleotides align to TRBD2. With V trimmed by 4 bases and J by 4 bases, 5 bases remained unmatched. CDR3 length equals 17 residues. The germline gives CDR1 SGDLS, CDR2 YYNGEE. This CDR3 reads CASSPGLAGGLTGELFF. The CDR3 region has the DNA TGTGCCAGCAGCCCGGGACTAGCGGGGGGCCTCACCGGGGAGCTGTTTTTT.

The rearrangement links TRBV4-2 to TRBJ2-6; D may be TRBD1 (6 bases). This CDR3 contains 15 residues. The germline V and J ends were trimmed by 4 bases and 4 bases, with 11 bases remaining between them. CDR1 and CDR2 from the germline V gene are LGHNA and YNFKEQ. The CDR3 is CASSRSGVGANVLTF. DNA of the CDR3: TGTGCCAGCAGCCGATCAGGGGTGGGGGCCAACGTCCTGACTTTC.

This clone was seen only once. The genes are TRBV19 and TRBJ1-4; 7 bases agree with TRBD1. Germline loops: CDR1 LNHDA, CDR2 SQIVND (reference sequence). The CDR3 runs 13 residues. Trimming removed 10 bases from V and 2 bases from J; junction bases left unmatched: 4. CDR3 protein: CATQTGTNEKLFF. CDR3 sequence (DNA): TGTGCCACCCAGACAGGGACTAATGAAAAACTGTTTTTT.

The chain recombines TRBV7-6 with TRBJ1-1; D is possibly TRBD1 (5 bases). V was pared by 0 bases and J by 5 bases, with 10 bases between. CDR3 length: 14 amino acids. CDR1 and CDR2 (germline): SGHVS, FNYEAQ. DNA of the CDR3: TGTGCCAGCAGCTTAGCAGCCCCAGGGACTGAAGCTTTCTTT. This encodes CASSLAAPGTEAFF.

The CDR3 loop is CASSYSGTGFGNSPLHF. CDR3 sequence (DNA): TGTGCCAGCAGTTACAGCGGGACAGGCTTCGGGAATTCACCCCTCCACTTT. The chain carries TRBV6-2 or TRBV6-3 and TRBJ1-6, with 8 bases aligning to TRBD1. CDR1 is MNHEY and CDR2 is SVGEGT in the germline V gene. The junction had 10 bases not matched to a gene; V was cut back by 2 bases and J by 7 bases. The CDR3 extends over 17 amino acids.

The chain combines TRBV3-1 (or the pseudogene TRBV3-2) with TRBJ1-2; 10 nucleotides line up with TRBD1. J was trimmed by 0 bases and V by 6 bases; bases with no gene match: 7. The CDR3 length is 16 residues. Germline CDR1 and CDR2: LGHDT and YNNKEL (reference sequence). In DNA, the CDR3 is TGTGCCAGCAGAGACAGGGGGCGCGGTTCTAACTATGGCTACACCTTC. Its protein is CASRDRGRGSNYGYTF.

The chain employs TRBV28 and TRBJ1-5, with 7 bases matching TRBD1. This CDR3 comprises 15 residues. Trimming took 3 bases from V and 4 from J; bases not matched to a gene: 6. The germline CDR1 and CDR2 sequences are MDHEN and SYDVKM. For the CDR3, the DNA is TGTGCCAGCAGTTTTTCAGGGGGTGGAAATCAGCCCCAGCATTTT. This translates into CASSFSGGGNQPQHF.